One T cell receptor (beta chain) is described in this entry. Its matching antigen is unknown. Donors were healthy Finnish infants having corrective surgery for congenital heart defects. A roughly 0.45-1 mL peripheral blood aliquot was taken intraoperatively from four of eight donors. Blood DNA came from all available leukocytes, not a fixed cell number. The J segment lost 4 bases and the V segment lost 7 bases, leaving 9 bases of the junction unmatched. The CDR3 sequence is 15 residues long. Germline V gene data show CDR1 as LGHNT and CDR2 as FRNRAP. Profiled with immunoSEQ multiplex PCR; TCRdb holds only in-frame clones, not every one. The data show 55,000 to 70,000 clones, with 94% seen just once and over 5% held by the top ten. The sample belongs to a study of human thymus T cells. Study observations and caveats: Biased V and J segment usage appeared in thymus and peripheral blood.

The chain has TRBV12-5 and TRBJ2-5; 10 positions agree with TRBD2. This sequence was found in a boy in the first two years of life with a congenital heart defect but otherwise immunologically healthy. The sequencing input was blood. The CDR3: CASAKRLAGGETQYF. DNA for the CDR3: TGTGCTAGTGCTAAACGACTAGCGGGTGGAGAGACCCAGTACTTC.